These 22 T cell receptor beta chains came from one sample sequenced in a study of blood T cells in healthy people across ages. A second PCR of about 7 to 12 cycles used a sample-barcoded 5' primer and a J-beta primer mix. TCRdb reprocessed the 5' RACE reads with MiXCR, giving one entry per CDR3 protein. The sample contains around 800,000 distinct CDR3 sequences, about 53% of which appear only once. The sequencing sample was made of blood. Source of these receptors: an elderly man in good health.

This clonotype appeared a few times. The chain employs TRBV20-1 and TRBJ2-1; TRBD2 agrees at 8 bases. The DNA end is more similar to TRBJ2-7, so the J call may be wrong. This CDR3 is built from 16 residues. Per the germline V gene, CDR1 is DFQATT and CDR2 is SNEGSKA (reference sequence). The CDR3 loop reads CSASPSGSRAYNEQYF. CDR3 bases: TGCAGTGCTAGTCCGAGCGGGAGTAGGGCCTACAATGAGCAGTACTTC.

This clonotype was counted between two and nine times. The chain combines TRBV20-1 with TRBJ2-1, with unresolved D. The end of the DNA aligns better with TRBJ2-7, so the J call may be wrong. Germline CDR1 reads DFQATT; CDR2 reads SNEGSKA (reference sequence). The CDR3 consists of 15 residues. This CDR3 reads CSARGVADSYNEQYF. CDR3 nucleotide sequence: TGCAGTGCTAGAGGGGTGGCGGATTCCTACAATGAGCAGTACTTC.

This clonotype showed up just a few times. The V gene is TRBV4-1, the J gene TRBJ1-6; no clear D gene. The germline CDR1 and CDR2 sequences are MGHRA and YSYEKL. CDR3 length: 16 amino acids. V lost 1 base and J 10 bases, leaving 17 bases between the germline ends. The CDR3 loop is CASSQGISSRRSPLHF. The CDR3 DNA is TGCGCCAGCAGCCAAGGGATCTCCTCTCGCCGGTCACCCCTCCACTTT.

This clonotype showed up just a few times. The rearrangement joins TRBV6-5 to TRBJ2-5, with D tentatively TRBD2 (5 bases). Trimming left V 6 bases short and J 9 bases short, with 14 bases between. Germline CDR1 and CDR2: MNHEY and SVGAGI. The CDR3 has 12 residues. The CDR3 loop reads CASRRGLGAQYF. The CDR3 DNA sequence: TGTGCCAGCAGACGCGGACTCGGGGCCCAGTACTTC.

The rearrangement joins TRBV16 to TRBJ1-4; D gene unclear. This CDR3 has 16 amino acids. The V gene's germline CDR1 is KGHSY and CDR2 FQNENV. Trimming took 4 bases from V and 3 from J, leaving 15 bases between them. The CDR3 nucleotides read TGTGCCAGCAGCCTACACTTGGGCACAGCTAATGAAAAACTGTTTTTT. Translated: CASSLHLGTANEKLFF.

This clonotype was recorded at least ten times. The chain employs TRBV15 and TRBJ1-2; no firm D call. Germline V gene sequence: CDR1 LNHNV, CDR2 YYDKDF (reference sequence). V lost 0 bases, J lost 1 base, and 9 bases lay in between. The CDR3 extends over 15 amino acids. The CDR3 bases are TGTGCCACCAGCAGAGATTTAGACGATAACTATGGCTACACCTTC. Protein product: CATSRDLDDNYGYTF.

V is TRBV7-9 and J is TRBJ2-3; a weak D match, TRBD1 (6 bases). The CDR3 has 15 residues. CDR1 SEHNR and CDR2 FQNEAQ come from the germline V gene (reference sequence). V was clipped by 4 bases and J by 14 bases, with 25 bases between them. CDR3 residues: CASSSGQYPHRYAYF. The CDR3 coding sequence is TGTGCCAGCAGCTCAGGACAGTACCCGCACAGATACGCGTATTTT.

V gene TRBV18 combines with J gene TRBJ2-4; D is perhaps TRBD2 (6 bases). TRBJ2-7 matches the DNA end more closely, so the J call is doubtful. Germline V gene data show CDR1 as KGHSH and CDR2 as LQKENI. The CDR3 spans 15 residues. In DNA form, the CDR3 reads TGTGCCAGCTCACTCCGACTAGATCCTCCCTACGAGCAGTACTTC. Translated, it gives CASSLRLDPPYEQYF.

This clonotype was counted once. The chain is built from TRBV10-3 and TRBJ2-4; 11 bases fit TRBD2. The end of the DNA is better explained by TRBJ2-7, so the J call may be wrong. The CDR3 has 13 amino acids. Germline lookup yields CDR1 ENHRY and CDR2 SYGVKD. The CDR3 spells CAAVGTSGYEQYF. Here the CDR3 DNA reads TGTGCCGCAGTGGGGACTAGCGGCTACGAGCAGTACTTC.

In this sample, this clonotype turned up many times. V and J are TRBV13 and TRBJ2-5; possibly TRBD2 for D (6 bases). There are 14 residues in the CDR3. Trimming stripped 5 bases from V and 5 bases from J, with 15 bases between. Germline V CDR1 and CDR2: PRHDT, FYEKMQ (reference sequence). In nucleotides, the CDR3 is TGTGCCAGCAGCCCCCGGGACTTAGAGGAGACCCAGTACTTC. It specifies CASSPRDLEETQYF.

This chain connects TRBV20-1 to TRBJ1-2; D is possibly TRBD1 (5 bases). Trimming removed 2 bases at V and 1 base at J, with 14 bases between. This CDR3 spans 15 amino acids. CDR1 and CDR2 (germline): DFQATT, SNEGSKA (reference sequence). The CDR3 reads CSARPSTGFNYGYTF. The CDR3 DNA reads TGCAGTGCTAGACCCTCTACAGGATTTAACTATGGCTACACCTTC.

In its sample, this clonotype was seen a few times. The chain couples TRBV20-1 to TRBJ2-5; TRBD2 aligns across 12 bases. CDR3 length equals 15 residues. V lost 3 bases and J lost 4; bases outside the gene matches: 6. Germline V gene lookup returns CDR1 DFQATT and CDR2 SNEGSKA (reference sequence). This chain's CDR3 is CSARTSGRGGETQYF. CDR3 in DNA: TGCAGTGCTAGGACTAGCGGGAGAGGGGGAGAGACCCAGTACTTC.

The rearrangement joins TRBV28 to TRBJ2-5; the match to TRBD2 covers 10 bases. CDR3 size: 15 residues. The V and J ends lost 7 bases and 4 bases, in that order; junction bases with no gene match: 9. The germline CDR1 and CDR2 sequences are MDHEN and SYDVKM. CDR3 nucleotides: TGTGCCAGCAATCCTAGCGGGAGACCCCCAGAGACCCAGTACTTC. Amino acids: CASNPSGRPPETQYF.

This clonotype was recorded a few times. The chain joins TRBV12-3 or TRBV12-4 to TRBJ2-1, with D maybe TRBD2 (6 bases). V dropped 7 bases and J dropped 9 bases, with 22 bases sitting between them. The CDR3 length is 15 residues. The CDR3 DNA reads TGTGCCAGCAACCCTCTGCCGGGAGTTGAGGGTGAGCAGTTCTTC. Its translation is CASNPLPGVEGEQFF.

The table lists this clonotype with a few counts. V gene TRBV9 combines with J gene TRBJ1-6, with 7 bases aligning to TRBD1. V was clipped by 3 bases and J by 2 bases; unmatched bases: 2. Germline CDR1 SGDLS, CDR2 YYNGEE. The CDR3 extends over 15 amino acids. In DNA form, the CDR3 reads TGTGCCAGCAGCGCCAGGGGGACCTATAATTCACCCCTCCACTTT. It translates to CASSARGTYNSPLHF.

This clonotype was found a few times. The chain is built from TRBV9 and TRBJ2-5; the D gene is possibly TRBD2 (5 bases). The ends were cut back, 5 bases at V and 2 bases at J, with 10 bases in the middle. CDR3 size: 13 residues. Germline assignment: CDR1 SGDLS and CDR2 YYNGEE. The CDR3 nucleotides read TGTGCCAGCAGGAGGGATCCTCAAGAGACCCAGTACTTC. This gives the protein CASRRDPQETQYF.

Remarks on this clonotype: With a much larger clone just one base away, this may be a read error. This chain connects TRBV7-2 to TRBJ2-5; TRBD2 matches at 11 bases. The V gene's germline CDR1 is SGHTA and CDR2 FQGNSA. V trimming: 5 bases; J trimming: 11 bases; junction bases outside the gene matches: 7. CDR3 size: 13 residues. CDR3 DNA: TGTGCCAGCAGCCCCGGGACTAGCGGACAGCAGTACTTC. This codes for CASSPGTSGQQYF.

This clonotype was observed a few times. V is TRBV12-3 or TRBV12-4 and J is TRBJ2-1; 13 nucleotides agree with TRBD2. With 5 bases clipped from V and 7 bases from J, the junction kept 8 bases outside the gene matches. The length of the CDR3 is 16 residues. The CDR3 protein is CASSGRPTSGRNEQFF. CDR3 nucleotide sequence: TGTGCCAGCAGTGGCCGACCGACTAGCGGGAGGAATGAGCAGTTCTTC.

The rearrangement uses TRBV10-3 and TRBJ2-1; 14 bases fit TRBD2. Looked up from germline, CDR1 is ENHRY and CDR2 is SYGVKD. V lost 6 bases and J lost 0; bases outside the gene matches: 13. CDR3 size: 20 residues. The CDR3 nucleotides are TGTGCCATCAGCCGAAACCCTTCCGGGACTAGCGGGAGCTCCTACAATGAGCAGTTCTTC. Encoded protein: CAISRNPSGTSGSSYNEQFF.

V gene TRBV7-2 combines with J gene TRBJ2-5; the D gene is possibly TRBD2 (5 bases). The CDR3 consists of 18 residues. CDR1 and CDR2 from the germline V gene are SGHTA and FQGNSA. V was cut by 0 bases and J by 5 bases, with 22 bases left in between. Here the CDR3 reads CASSLALSGSVPWETQYF. For the CDR3, the DNA is TGTGCCAGCAGCTTAGCTTTAAGTGGTAGCGTACCCTGGGAGACCCAGTACTTC.

The chain couples TRBV2 to TRBJ1-2; 7 bases are shared with TRBD1. Losses at the gene ends were 2 bases for V and 7 bases for J; bases not matched to a gene: 10. Germline loops: CDR1 SNHLY, CDR2 FYNNEI. This CDR3 has 15 residues. The CDR3 DNA sequence: TGTGCCAGCAGTGAACTTCGGACAGGAGGCCGTGGCTACACCTTC. Amino acid sequence: CASSELRTGGRGYTF.

J is TRBJ2-7 and V is TRBV28; 12 bases map to TRBD2. CDR1 is MDHEN, CDR2 SYDVKM, per germline. The CDR3 is made up of 15 amino acids. J lost 7 bases, V lost 3 bases, and 7 bases had no gene match. The CDR3 protein is CASSFTSGRWGEQYF. The CDR3 nucleotides read TGTGCCAGCAGTTTCACTAGCGGGAGGTGGGGAGAGCAGTACTTC.